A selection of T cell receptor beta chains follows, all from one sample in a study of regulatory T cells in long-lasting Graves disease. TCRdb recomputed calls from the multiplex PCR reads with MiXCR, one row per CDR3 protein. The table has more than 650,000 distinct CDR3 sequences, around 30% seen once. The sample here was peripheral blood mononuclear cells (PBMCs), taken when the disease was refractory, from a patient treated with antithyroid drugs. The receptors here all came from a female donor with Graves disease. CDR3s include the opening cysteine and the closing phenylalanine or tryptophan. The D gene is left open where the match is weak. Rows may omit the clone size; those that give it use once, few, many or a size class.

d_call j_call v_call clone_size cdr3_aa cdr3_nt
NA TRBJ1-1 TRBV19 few CASNPGPRQKTFF TGTGCCAGTAACCCCGGACCCCGTCAGAAGACTTTCTTT
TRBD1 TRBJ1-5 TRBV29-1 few CSVAPDRGQGPQHF TGCAGCGTCGCCCCGGACAGGGGACAGGGGCCCCAGCATTTT
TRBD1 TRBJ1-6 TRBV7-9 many CASSPNLSAGGSPLHF TGTGCCAGCAGCCCCAACCTTTCCGCAGGGGGTTCACCCCTCCACTTT
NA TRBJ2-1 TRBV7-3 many CASSLGRNEQFF TGTGCCAGCAGCTTAGGTCGCAATGAGCAGTTCTTC
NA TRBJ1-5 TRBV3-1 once CASSQFMGGSIGQPQHF TGTGCCAGCAGCCAATTCATGGGGGGCTCTATCGGTCAGCCCCAGCATTTT
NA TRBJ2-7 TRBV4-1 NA CASSQADYSYEQYF TGCGCCAGCAGCCAAGCCGACTACTCCTACGAGCAGTACTTC
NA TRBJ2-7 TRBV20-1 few CSASTNSYEQYF TGCAGTGCCTCGACAAACTCCTACGAGCAGTACTTC
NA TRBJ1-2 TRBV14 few CASSQERKGAGYTF TGTGCCAGCAGCCAAGAAAGGAAAGGGGCTGGCTACACCTTC
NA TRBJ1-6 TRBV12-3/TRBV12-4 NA CASSLELGHVSPLHF TGTGCCAGCAGTTTAGAATTGGGGCATGTTTCACCCCTCCACTTT
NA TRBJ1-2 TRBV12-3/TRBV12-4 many CASSRGGYGYTF TGTGCCAGCAGTAGGGGGGGGTATGGCTACACCTTC
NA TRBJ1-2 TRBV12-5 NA CASGLEGYGYIF TGTGCTAGTGGTTTGGAGGGATATGGCTACATCTTC
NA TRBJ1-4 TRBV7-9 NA CASSPMTTANEKLVF TGTGCCAGCAGCCCAATGACAACCGCTAATGAAAAACTGGTTTTT
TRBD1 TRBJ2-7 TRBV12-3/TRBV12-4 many CASSFFRGREQYF TGTGCCAGCAGTTTTTTCAGGGGGCGAGAGCAGTACTTC
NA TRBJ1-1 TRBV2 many CASSDRGMNTEAFF TGTGCCAGCAGTGACCGGGGGATGAACACTGAAGCTTTCTTT
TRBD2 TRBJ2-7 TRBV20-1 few CSAIMTSGTYEQYF TGCAGTGCTATAATGACTAGCGGGACCTACGAGCAGTACTTC
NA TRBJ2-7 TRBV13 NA CASSLKTVSYEQYF TGTGCCAGCAGCCTAAAGACAGTCTCCTACGAGCAGTACTTC
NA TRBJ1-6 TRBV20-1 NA CSARVIDRTLSSYNSPLHF TGCAGTGCTAGAGTGATAGACAGAACCCTGAGCTCCTATAATTCACCCCTCCACTTT
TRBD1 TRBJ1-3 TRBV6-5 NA CASSYSKGGGNTIYF TGTGCCAGCAGTTACTCGAAAGGGGGCGGAAACACCATATATTTT
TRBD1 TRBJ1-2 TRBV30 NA CAWSVMDRGYTF TGTGCCTGGAGTGTAATGGACAGGGGCTACACCTTC
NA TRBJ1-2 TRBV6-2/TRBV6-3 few CASSYSAGRPYYGYTF TGTGCCAGCAGTTACTCCGCCGGACGGCCTTACTATGGCTACACCTTC
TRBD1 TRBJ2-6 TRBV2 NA CASSEGQVGTSGANVLTF TGTGCCAGCAGTGAGGGACAGGTGGGCACTTCTGGGGCCAACGTCCTGACTTTC
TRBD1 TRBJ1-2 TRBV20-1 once CSADPGQTNYGYTF TGCAGTGCCGACCCGGGACAGACAAACTATGGCTACACCTTC
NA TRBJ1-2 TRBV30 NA CAWNLQGVGYGYTF TGTGCCTGGAACTTGCAGGGAGTAGGCTATGGCTACACCTTC
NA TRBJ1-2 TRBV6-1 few CASRGPDYGYTF TGTGCCAGCAGAGGACCGGACTATGGCTACACCTTC
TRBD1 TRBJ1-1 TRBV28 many CASSFQGASTEAFF TGTGCCAGCAGTTTTCAGGGGGCCAGCACTGAAGCTTTCTTT